The sequence of this T cell receptor (beta chain) was determined in a study of molecular identifiers for immune sequencing clone quantification. The wider study: Replicate runs used RNA from about 19,000 or 110,000 naive CD8 cells, which was split five ways into aliquots, and four of those aliquots were then sequenced.

About this clonotype: Its antigen is as yet unknown.

It was with previously described methods and listed TCR primers that bulk TCR libraries were made. TCRdb itself ran the PCR reads through MiXCR, one entry per CDR3 protein. Among 85,000 to 100,000 distinct CDR3 sequences listed, 24% were seen once. Overall study results and limits: Clones above 20 RNA copies contained over 98% of effector molecules and under 1% of naive molecules.

V dropped 0 bases and J dropped 1 base, with 7 bases sitting between them. Germline CDR1 GTSNPN, CDR2 SVGIG (reference sequence). This CDR3 spans 14 amino acids. Material: naive CD8+ T cells from blood, with Jurkat cell RNA spiked in. Subset indicated: FACS-sorted CD8+CD4-CCR7+CD45RA+ naive T cells. The chain employs TRBV30 and TRBJ1-3; no clear D. This TCR came from a human donor in good health. Some libraries in this study had Jurkat cell RNA spiked in. CDR3 DNA: TGTGCCTGGAGTGTACGTGGGTCTGGAAACACCATATATTTT. Its protein is CAWSVRGSGNTIYF.